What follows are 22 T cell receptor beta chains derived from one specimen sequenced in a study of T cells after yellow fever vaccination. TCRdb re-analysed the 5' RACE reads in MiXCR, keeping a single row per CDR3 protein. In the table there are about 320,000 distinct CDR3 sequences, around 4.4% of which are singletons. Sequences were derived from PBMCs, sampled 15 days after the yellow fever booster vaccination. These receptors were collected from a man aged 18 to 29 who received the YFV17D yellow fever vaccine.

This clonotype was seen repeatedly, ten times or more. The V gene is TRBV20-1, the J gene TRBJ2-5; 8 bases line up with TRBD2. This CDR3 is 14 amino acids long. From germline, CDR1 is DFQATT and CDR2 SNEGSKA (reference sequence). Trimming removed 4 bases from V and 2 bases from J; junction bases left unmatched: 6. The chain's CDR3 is CSATRLALQETQYF. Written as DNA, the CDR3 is TGCAGTGCTACCCGACTAGCGCTTCAAGAGACCCAGTACTTC.

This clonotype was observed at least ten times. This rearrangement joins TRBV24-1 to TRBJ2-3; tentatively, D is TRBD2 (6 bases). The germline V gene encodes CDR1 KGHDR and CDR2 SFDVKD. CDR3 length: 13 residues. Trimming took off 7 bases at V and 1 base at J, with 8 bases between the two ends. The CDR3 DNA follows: TGTGCCACCAGCGCTAGCGGCACAGATACGCAGTATTTT. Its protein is CATSASGTDTQYF.

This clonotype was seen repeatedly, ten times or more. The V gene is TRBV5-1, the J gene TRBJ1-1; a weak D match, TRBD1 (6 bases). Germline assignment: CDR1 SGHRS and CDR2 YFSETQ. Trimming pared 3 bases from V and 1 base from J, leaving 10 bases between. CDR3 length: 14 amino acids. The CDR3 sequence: CASSYGGPNTEAFF. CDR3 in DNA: TGCGCCAGCAGCTACGGGGGGCCGAACACTGAAGCTTTCTTT.

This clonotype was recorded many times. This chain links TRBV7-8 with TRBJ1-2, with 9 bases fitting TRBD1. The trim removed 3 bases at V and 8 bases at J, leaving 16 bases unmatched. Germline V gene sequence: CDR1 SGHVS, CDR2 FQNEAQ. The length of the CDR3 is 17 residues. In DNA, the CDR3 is TGTGCCAGCAGCTTCATAACCGGGACAGGGAAGCTAGGGGGCTACACCTTC. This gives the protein CASSFITGTGKLGGYTF.

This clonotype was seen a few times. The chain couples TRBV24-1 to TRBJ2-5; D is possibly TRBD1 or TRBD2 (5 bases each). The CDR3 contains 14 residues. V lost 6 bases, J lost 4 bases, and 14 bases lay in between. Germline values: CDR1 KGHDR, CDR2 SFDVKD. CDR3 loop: CATSKADGTETQYF. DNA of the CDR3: TGTGCCACCAGTAAGGCAGACGGGACAGAGACCCAGTACTTC.

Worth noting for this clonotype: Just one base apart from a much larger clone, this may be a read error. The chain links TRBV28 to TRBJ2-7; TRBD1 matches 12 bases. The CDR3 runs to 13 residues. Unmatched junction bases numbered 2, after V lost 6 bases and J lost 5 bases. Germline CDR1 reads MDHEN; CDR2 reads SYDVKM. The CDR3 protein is CASRGQGAHEQYF. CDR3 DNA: TGTGCCAGCAGGGGACAGGGGGCCCACGAGCAGTACTTC.

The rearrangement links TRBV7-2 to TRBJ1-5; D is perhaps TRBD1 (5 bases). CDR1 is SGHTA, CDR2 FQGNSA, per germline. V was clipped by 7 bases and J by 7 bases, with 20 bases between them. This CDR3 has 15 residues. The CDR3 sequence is CASTPRGGGEQPQHF. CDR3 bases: TGTGCCAGCACTCCACGCGGCGGAGGGGAACAGCCCCAGCATTTT.

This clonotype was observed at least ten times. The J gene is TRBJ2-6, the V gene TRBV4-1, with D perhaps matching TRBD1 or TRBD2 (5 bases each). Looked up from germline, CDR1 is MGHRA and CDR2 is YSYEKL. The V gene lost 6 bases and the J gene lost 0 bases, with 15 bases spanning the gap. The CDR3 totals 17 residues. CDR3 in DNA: TGCGCCAGCAGGGGGGACGGCTACTTCTCTGGGGCCAACGTCCTGACTTTC. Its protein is CASRGDGYFSGANVLTF.

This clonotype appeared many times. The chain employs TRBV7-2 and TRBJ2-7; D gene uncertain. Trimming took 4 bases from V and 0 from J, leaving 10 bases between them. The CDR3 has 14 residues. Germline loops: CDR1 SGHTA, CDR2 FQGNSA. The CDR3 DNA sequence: TGTGCCAGCAGCTCCACAGCAGGCTCCTACGAGCAGTACTTC. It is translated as CASSSTAGSYEQYF. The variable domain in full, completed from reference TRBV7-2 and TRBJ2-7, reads GAGVSQSPSNKVTEKGKDVELRCDPISGHTALYWYRQSLGQGLEFLIYFQGNSAPDKSGLPSDRFSAERTGGSVSTLTIQRTQQEDSAVYLCASSSTAGSYEQYFGPGTRLTVT.

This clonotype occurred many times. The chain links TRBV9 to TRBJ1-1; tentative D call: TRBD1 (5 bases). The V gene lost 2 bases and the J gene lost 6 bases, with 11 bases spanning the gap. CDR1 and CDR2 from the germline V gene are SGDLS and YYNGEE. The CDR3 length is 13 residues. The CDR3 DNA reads TGTGCCAGCAGCGTGAGAGGGACGTCTGAAGCTTTCTTT. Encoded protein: CASSVRGTSEAFF.

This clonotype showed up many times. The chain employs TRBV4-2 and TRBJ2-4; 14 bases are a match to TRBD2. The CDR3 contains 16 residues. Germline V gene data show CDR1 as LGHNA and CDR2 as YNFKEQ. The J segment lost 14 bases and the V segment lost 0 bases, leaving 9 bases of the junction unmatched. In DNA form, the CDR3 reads TGTGCCAGCAGCCAAGAATCGACTAGCGGGGGGGTACCGAAGTACTTC. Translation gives CASSQESTSGGVPKYF.

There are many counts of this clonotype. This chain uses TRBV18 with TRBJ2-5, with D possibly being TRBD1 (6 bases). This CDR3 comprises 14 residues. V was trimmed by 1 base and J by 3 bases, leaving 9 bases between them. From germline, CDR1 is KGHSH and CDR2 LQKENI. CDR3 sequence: CASSPLTGEETQYF. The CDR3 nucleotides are TGTGCCAGCTCACCACTGACAGGAGAAGAGACCCAGTACTTC.

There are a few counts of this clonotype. CDR3 bases: TGTGCCATCTCAGCGACAGCCTACAATGAGCAGTTCTTC. Translated: CAISATAYNEQFF. The chain is built from TRBV10-3 and TRBJ2-1; a possible D gene is TRBD1 (5 bases). Looked up from germline, CDR1 is ENHRY and CDR2 is SYGVKD. The CDR3 has 13 residues. With 8 bases removed from V and 2 bases from J, the gap between germline ends came to 10 bases.

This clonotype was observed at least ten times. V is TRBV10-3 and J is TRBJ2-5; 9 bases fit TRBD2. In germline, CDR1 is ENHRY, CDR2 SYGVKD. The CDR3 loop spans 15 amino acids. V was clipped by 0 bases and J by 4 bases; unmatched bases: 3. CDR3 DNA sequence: TGTGCCATCAGTGAGTCTCTAGCGGGGACAGAGACCCAGTACTTC. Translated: CAISESLAGTETQYF.

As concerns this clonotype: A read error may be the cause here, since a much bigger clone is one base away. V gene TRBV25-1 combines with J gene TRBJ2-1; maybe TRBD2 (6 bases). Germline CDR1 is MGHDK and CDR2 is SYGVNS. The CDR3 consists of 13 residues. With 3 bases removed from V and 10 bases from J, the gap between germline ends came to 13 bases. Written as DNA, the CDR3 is TGTGCCAGCAGTGACTGGGGTCGGGGGGAGCAGTTCTTC. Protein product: CASSDWGRGEQFF.

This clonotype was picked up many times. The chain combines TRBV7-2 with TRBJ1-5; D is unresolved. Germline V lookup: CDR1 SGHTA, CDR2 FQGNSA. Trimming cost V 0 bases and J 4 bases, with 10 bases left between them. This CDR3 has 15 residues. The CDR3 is CASSLATAANQPQHF. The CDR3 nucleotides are TGTGCCAGCAGCTTAGCGACGGCAGCAAATCAGCCCCAGCATTTT. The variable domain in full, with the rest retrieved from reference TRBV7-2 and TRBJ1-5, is GAGVSQSPSNKVTEKGKDVELRCDPISGHTALYWYRQSLGQGLEFLIYFQGNSAPDKSGLPSDRFSAERTGGSVSTLTIQRTQQEDSAVYLCASSLATAANQPQHFGDGTRLSIL.

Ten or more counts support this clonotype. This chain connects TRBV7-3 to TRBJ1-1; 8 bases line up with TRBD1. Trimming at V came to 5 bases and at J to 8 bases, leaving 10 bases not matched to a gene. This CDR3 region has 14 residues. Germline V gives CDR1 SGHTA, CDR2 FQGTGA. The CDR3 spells CASSASTGASEAFF. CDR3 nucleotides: TGTGCCAGCAGCGCCTCGACAGGGGCGAGCGAAGCTTTCTTT.

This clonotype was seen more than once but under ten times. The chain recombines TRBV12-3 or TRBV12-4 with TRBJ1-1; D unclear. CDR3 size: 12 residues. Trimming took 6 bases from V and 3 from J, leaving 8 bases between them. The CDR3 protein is CASRPVYTEAFF. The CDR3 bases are TGTGCCAGCAGGCCAGTGTACACTGAAGCTTTCTTT.

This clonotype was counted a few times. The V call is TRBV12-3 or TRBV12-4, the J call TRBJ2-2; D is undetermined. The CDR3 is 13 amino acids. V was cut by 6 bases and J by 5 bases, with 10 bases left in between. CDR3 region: CASSPTRTGELFF. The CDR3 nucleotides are TGTGCCAGCAGCCCCACAAGGACCGGGGAGCTGTTTTTT.

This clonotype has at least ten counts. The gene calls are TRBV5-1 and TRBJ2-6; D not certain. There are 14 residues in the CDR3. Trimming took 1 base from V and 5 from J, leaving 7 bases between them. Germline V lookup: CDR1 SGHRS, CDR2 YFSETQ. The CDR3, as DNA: TGCGCCAGCAGCTTGTCAGATAGGGCCAACGTCCTGACTTTC. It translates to CASSLSDRANVLTF.

This chain's CDR3 is CASSLDRQSPLHF. CDR3 DNA: TGTGCCAGCAGCTTGGACAGGCAGTCACCCCTCCACTTT. The rearrangement links TRBV5-4 to TRBJ1-6, with a possible D match to TRBD1 (5 bases). The CDR3 has 13 amino acids. Trimming took 0 bases from V and 10 from J, leaving 8 bases between them. The germline V gene encodes CDR1 SGHNT and CDR2 YYREEE (reference sequence).

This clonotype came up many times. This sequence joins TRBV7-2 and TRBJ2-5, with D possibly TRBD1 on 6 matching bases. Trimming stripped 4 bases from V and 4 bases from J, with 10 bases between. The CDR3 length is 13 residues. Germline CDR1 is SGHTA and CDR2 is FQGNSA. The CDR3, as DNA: TGTGCCAGCAGCTACAGGGCACCAGAGACCCAGTACTTC. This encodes CASSYRAPETQYF.